One T cell receptor (beta chain) is described in this entry. Its target is unknown. The germline V gene encodes CDR1 SEHNR and CDR2 FQNEAQ (reference sequence). This CDR3 has 13 residues. Trimming stripped 5 bases from V and 2 bases from J, with 8 bases between. The data are from a study of T-cell memory formation after mild COVID-19. Whole-study results and caveats: Some clones that responded turned up in pre-infection memory, which suggests that cross-reactive memory joined in.

TCRdb reprocessed the 5' RACE reads via MiXCR and lists one record per CDR3 protein. The data contain about 320,000 distinct CDR3 sequences, approximately 15% of them seen just once; the ten biggest clones take up roughly a fifth. Sequenced sample: PBMCs or a T cell subset sorted from them (not recorded which). The receptor comes from a man between 18 and 35 years old who had mild COVID-19 (a few samples of this study predate the infection). Cell type and time point are not known. The chain joins TRBV7-9 to TRBJ2-3, with D possibly TRBD1 on 5 matching bases. In DNA form, the CDR3 reads TGTGCCAGCAGCAAGGACAACACAGATACGCAGTATTTT. It is translated as CASSKDNTDTQYF. Complete variable domain (other parts from reference TRBV7-9 and TRBJ2-3): DTGVSQNPRHKITKRGQNVTFRCDPISEHNRLYWYRQTLGQGPEFLTYFQNEAQLEKSRLLSDRFSAERPKGSFSTLEIQRTEQGDSAMYLCASSKDNTDTQYFGPGTRLTVL.